Below are 31 T cell receptor beta chains sequenced from a single sample in a study of shared clonotypes between healthy human individuals. Libraries were prepared by immunoSEQ multiplex PCR; TCRdb keeps only in-frame clonotypes and omits some of them. The sample yields about 820,000 clones, 80% to 95% seen once. Naive-designated CD8 cells lacked CD45RO, were positively enriched for CCR7, and omitted terminally differentiated effector memory CD45RA+ cells. Sequenced: naive CD8+ T cells sorted from blood. All receptors come from a man aged 30-40 years in good health.

V and J are TRBV19 and TRBJ2-3; 9 bases line up with TRBD1. CDR3 size: 15 residues. Trimming took 5 bases from V and 2 from J; bases not matched to a gene: 5. Germline lookup yields CDR1 LNHDA and CDR2 SQIVND (reference sequence). CDR3 sequence (DNA): TGTGCCAGTAGTGGGGACAGGGCGTCCACAGATACGCAGTATTTT. Translated: CASSGDRASTDTQYF.

The chain combines TRBV9 with TRBJ2-5; D is possibly TRBD1 or TRBD2 (5 bases each). Germline V gives CDR1 SGDLS, CDR2 YYNGEE. This CDR3 has 14 residues. The germline V and J ends were trimmed by 3 bases and 7 bases, with 16 bases remaining between them. CDR3 sequence reads: CASSESGARGTQYF. The CDR3 DNA reads TGTGCCAGCAGCGAGAGTGGGGCTCGGGGGACCCAGTACTTC.

This rearrangement joins TRBV7-6 to TRBJ1-5; the match to TRBD1 covers 7 bases. V lost 4 bases and J lost 5; bases outside the gene matches: 2. The germline V gene has CDR1 SGHVS and CDR2 FNYEAQ. CDR3 length equals 13 residues. The CDR3 DNA is TGTGCCAGCAGCTCAGGGGGACATCAGCCCCAGCATTTT. Translated: CASSSGGHQPQHF.

This clone was counted between two and nine times. The sample holds other DNA sequences that translate to the same CDR3. CDR3 in amino acids: CASSFNSYEQYF. In DNA form, the CDR3 reads TGTGCCAGCAGTTTCAACTCCTACGAGCAGTACTTC. V gene TRBV28 combines with J gene TRBJ2-7; no clear D. CDR3 length: 12 residues. The germline V gene has CDR1 MDHEN and CDR2 SYDVKM. The ends were cut back, 3 bases at V and 0 bases at J, with 3 bases in the middle.

The chain links TRBV11-2 to TRBJ2-3; D uncertain. Germline V gives CDR1 SGHAT, CDR2 FQNNGV. Deletions cut 3 bases from V and 8 bases from J, with 12 bases between. The CDR3 consists of 13 residues. The CDR3 DNA is TGTGCCAGCAGCTTGACCCCCGAGCCTACGCAGTATTTT. Protein sequence: CASSLTPEPTQYF.

The sample holds one count of this clone. V usage is TRBV13 and J usage is TRBJ2-3; no clear D. From germline, CDR1 is PRHDT and CDR2 FYEKMQ (reference sequence). This CDR3 contains 12 residues. V was trimmed by 5 bases and J by 6 bases, leaving 9 bases between them. The CDR3 bases are TGTGCCAGCAGCCTGGGCCAGGATACGCAGTATTTT. Encoded protein: CASSLGQDTQYF. Together with reference TRBV13 and TRBJ2-3, the CDR3 gives the full variable domain: AAGVIQSPRHLIKEKRETATLKCYPIPRHDTVYWYQQGPGQDPQFLISFYEKMQSDKGSIPDRFSAQQFSDYHSELNMSSLELGDSALYFCASSLGQDTQYFGPGTRLTVL.

This chain connects TRBV5-1 to TRBJ2-7; 9 nucleotides match TRBD1. This CDR3 spans 14 amino acids. Unmatched junction bases numbered 10, after V lost 6 bases and J lost 6 bases. CDR1 is SGHRS, CDR2 YFSETQ, per germline. The CDR3 DNA reads as TGCGCCAGCAAACAAAGACAGGGGGTAGCCGAGCAGTACTTC. It is translated as CASKQRQGVAEQYF.

The rearrangement joins TRBV5-1 to TRBJ1-1; D is unclear. CDR1 SGHRS and CDR2 YFSETQ come from the germline V gene. Trimming removed 4 bases from V and 0 bases from J, with 7 bases in between. The CDR3 contains 13 residues. The CDR3 spells CASSAYMNTEAFF. The CDR3 DNA follows: TGCGCCAGCAGCGCCTACATGAACACTGAAGCTTTCTTT.

The chain employs TRBV29-1 and TRBJ2-5; weak D call: TRBD2 (7 bases). CDR1 is SQVTM, CDR2 ANQGSEA, per germline. Trimming stripped 3 bases from V and 0 bases from J, with 14 bases between. CDR3 length: 15 amino acids. CDR3 DNA sequence: TGCAGCGTTGAGGGAGGGGGACCGAACCAAGAGACCCAGTACTTC. It specifies CSVEGGGPNQETQYF.

As regards this clone: Other nucleotide sequences from this sample produce the same CDR3. The CDR3 is CASSLGVGYEQYF. The CDR3 DNA reads as TGCGCCAGCAGCTTGGGGGTGGGCTACGAGCAGTACTTC. The chain couples TRBV5-1 to TRBJ2-7; no reliable D call. Germline V gene data show CDR1 as SGHRS and CDR2 as YFSETQ. V lost 0 bases, J lost 3 bases, and 7 bases lay in between. The CDR3 length is 13 residues.

The chain combines TRBV29-1 with TRBJ2-5, with D uncertain. Germline values: CDR1 SQVTM, CDR2 ANQGSEA. The CDR3 is 13 residues long. V lost 3 bases and J 4 bases, leaving 12 bases between the germline ends. DNA for the CDR3: TGCAGCGTTGACGACGCAGGCCCAGAGACCCAGTACTTC. As protein: CSVDDAGPETQYF.

This clone was detected only once. Other DNA sequences in this sample translate to the same CDR3. CDR3 loop: CASSRGETQYF. CDR3 DNA sequence: TGTGCCAGCAGTCGGGGAGAGACCCAGTACTTC. The chain links TRBV25-1 to TRBJ2-5; tentative D call: TRBD2 (5 bases). This CDR3 comprises 11 residues. Germline V lookup: CDR1 MGHDK, CDR2 SYGVNS. V lost 5 bases to trimming and J lost 4 bases, with 5 bases between them.

J is TRBJ1-2 and V is TRBV29-1; 7 nucleotides agree with TRBD1. Germline V gene lookup returns CDR1 SQVTM and CDR2 ANQGSEA. V trimming: 1 base; J trimming: 4 bases; junction bases outside the gene matches: 6. The CDR3 consists of 14 residues. Written as DNA, the CDR3 is TGCAGCGTTGAAGGGAGGGGGCCCGTCTATGGCTACACCTTC. It specifies CSVEGRGPVYGYTF.

This chain links TRBV27 with TRBJ2-7, with D perhaps TRBD1 (5 bases). The V gene lost 0 bases and the J gene lost 3 bases, with 12 bases spanning the gap. Germline CDR1 MNHEY, CDR2 SMNVEV (reference sequence). The CDR3 totals 15 residues. The chain's CDR3 is CASSLSGNRIYEQYF. CDR3 in DNA: TGTGCCAGCAGTTTATCGGGAAACAGGATCTACGAGCAGTACTTC.

This clone was seen just once. The CDR3 is CASSARIAVGADEQFF. The DNA for the CDR3 is TGTGCCAGCAGTGCCAGAATTGCCGTCGGGGCCGATGAGCAGTTCTTC. The chain combines TRBV2 with TRBJ2-1; D assignment may be TRBD1 or TRBD2 (5 bases each). The CDR3 consists of 16 residues. CDR1 is SNHLY and CDR2 is FYNNEI in the germline V gene. Trimming shortened V by 4 bases and J by 8 bases, and 21 bases separated the two germline ends.

The CDR3 loop is CASSLAFEREWSDTQYF. The CDR3 bases are TGTGCCAGCAGCTTGGCCTTCGAGCGGGAGTGGTCAGATACGCAGTATTTT. The chain joins TRBV5-6 to TRBJ2-3; 8 nucleotides align to TRBD2. The germline V gene encodes CDR1 SGHDT and CDR2 YYEEEE. This CDR3 is 17 amino acids long. Trimming removed 0 bases from V and 4 bases from J; junction bases left unmatched: 10.

This chain links TRBV5-6 with TRBJ2-5; 7 bases are a match to TRBD2. Germline CDR1 and CDR2: SGHDT and YYEEEE. With V trimmed by 3 bases and J by 0 bases, 8 bases remained unmatched. The CDR3 runs 16 residues. For the CDR3, the DNA is TGTGCCAGCAGCTGGGGAGCGGGGTCGTACCAAGAGACCCAGTACTTC. This encodes CASSWGAGSYQETQYF.

Only one count was recorded for this clone. The V call is TRBV7-2, the J call TRBJ1-1; D is perhaps TRBD1 (5 bases). Trimming took off 1 base at V and 3 bases at J, with 15 bases between the two ends. The CDR3 covers 16 residues. Germline assignment: CDR1 SGHTA and CDR2 FQGNSA. The CDR3 sequence: CASSLVVGELDTEAFF. CDR3 nucleotides: TGTGCCAGCAGCTTAGTGGTAGGGGAGCTGGACACTGAAGCTTTCTTT.

The chain couples TRBV29-1 to TRBJ2-1; TRBD1 is a possible D gene (5 bases). Germline V gene data show CDR1 as SQVTM and CDR2 as ANQGSEA. The V gene lost 7 bases and the J gene lost 1 base, with 14 bases spanning the gap. The CDR3 length is 14 residues. CDR3 amino acids: CSATAGPSYNEQFF. The CDR3 DNA reads TGCAGCGCTACAGCAGGGCCGTCCTACAATGAGCAGTTCTTC.

The chain combines TRBV29-1 with TRBJ2-7; the D is unclear. With 4 bases removed from V and 3 bases from J, the gap between germline ends came to 10 bases. The CDR3 consists of 12 residues. Germline values: CDR1 SQVTM, CDR2 ANQGSEA. The CDR3 DNA reads TGCAGCGTTGTGTGGGGTATCTACGAGCAGTACTTC. Protein sequence: CSVVWGIYEQYF.

The genes are TRBV27 and TRBJ1-5, with D uncertain. The V and J ends lost 5 bases and 2 bases respectively, with 16 bases between them. The germline V gene has CDR1 MNHEY and CDR2 SMNVEV (reference sequence). The CDR3 length is 16 residues. The CDR3 nucleotides are TGTGCCAGCAGTCCCTTCATGGAGATTCGCAATCAGCCCCAGCATTTT. Amino acid sequence: CASSPFMEIRNQPQHF.

This clone was recorded once. V is TRBV27 and J is TRBJ2-1, with D hard to call. This CDR3 is 15 amino acids long. Trimming pared 3 bases from V and 2 bases from J, leaving 11 bases between. In germline, CDR1 is MNHEY, CDR2 SMNVEV (reference sequence). In DNA form, the CDR3 reads TGTGCCAGCAGTTTTTCCCCCGTTGCCTACAATGAGCAGTTCTTC. This gives the protein CASSFSPVAYNEQFF.

The gene calls are TRBV25-1 and TRBJ2-1; 9 positions match TRBD2. With V trimmed by 5 bases and J by 5 bases, 4 bases remained unmatched. The CDR3 runs 14 residues. The V gene's germline CDR1 is MGHDK and CDR2 SYGVNS. CDR3 in amino acids: CASSFSGSNNEQFF. The CDR3 nucleotides are TGTGCCAGCAGTTTTAGCGGGAGCAACAATGAGCAGTTCTTC.

This clone has only a few counts. The chain links TRBV19 to TRBJ2-1, with 13 positions matching TRBD2. The CDR3 is made up of 20 amino acids. V trimming: 3 bases; J trimming: 0 bases; junction bases outside the gene matches: 11. Looked up from germline, CDR1 is LNHDA and CDR2 is SQIVND (reference sequence). CDR3 sequence: CASSIGTGLAGPDSYNEQFF. Written as DNA, the CDR3 is TGTGCCAGTAGTATCGGGACGGGACTAGCGGGACCTGACTCCTACAATGAGCAGTTCTTC. Supplemented by reference TRBV19 and TRBJ2-1, the full variable domain reads DGGITQSPKYLFRKEGQNVTLSCEQNLNHDAMYWYRQDPGQGLRLIYYSQIVNDFQKGDIAEGYSVSREKKESFPLTVTSAQKNPTAFYLCASSIGTGLAGPDSYNEQFFGPGTRLTVL.

The chain recombines TRBV2 with TRBJ2-1; D not certain. Trimming took off 0 bases at V and 6 bases at J, with 18 bases between the two ends. Germline V lookup: CDR1 SNHLY, CDR2 FYNNEI. The CDR3 contains 17 residues. CDR3 in amino acids: CASSEAAPGRTGNEQFF. CDR3 bases: TGTGCCAGCAGTGAAGCGGCTCCCGGACGGACGGGCAATGAGCAGTTCTTC.

This clone was seen just once. This chain joins TRBV27 and TRBJ1-1; D is unclear. Looked up from germline, CDR1 is MNHEY and CDR2 is SMNVEV (reference sequence). Deletions cut 0 bases from V and 7 bases from J, with 9 bases between. The CDR3 is made up of 13 amino acids. CDR3 nucleotide sequence: TGTGCCAGCAGTTTATCGGGCAGGCTTGAAGCTTTCTTT. Its translation is CASSLSGRLEAFF.

The V call is TRBV11-2, the J call TRBJ1-1; no reliable D call. Trimming took off 3 bases at V and 6 bases at J, with 8 bases between the two ends. Germline V gene data show CDR1 as SGHAT and CDR2 as FQNNGV. The CDR3 runs 12 residues. CDR3 DNA sequence: TGTGCCAGCAGCTTGAGGTTGCCTGAAGCTTTCTTT. Translated, it gives CASSLRLPEAFF. The whole variable domain, remainder taken from reference TRBV11-2 and TRBJ1-1, is EAGVAQSPRYKIIEKRQSVAFWCNPISGHATLYWYQQILGQGPKLLIQFQNNGVVDDSQLPKDRFSAERLKGVDSTLKIQPAKLEDSAVYLCASSLRLPEAFFGQGTRLTVV.

The table lists this clone with a count of one. The gene calls are TRBV27 and TRBJ2-1; weak D call: TRBD1 (5 bases). Germline V lookup: CDR1 MNHEY, CDR2 SMNVEV (reference sequence). This CDR3 has 14 residues. Deletions cut 6 bases from V and 2 bases from J, with 11 bases between. The CDR3 loop is CASSQGGTYNEQFF. CDR3 DNA: TGTGCCAGCAGCCAGGGTGGTACCTACAATGAGCAGTTCTTC.

The CDR3 nucleotides are TGTGCTAGTGGTTTAGGACAGGGTGGGGCAGATACGCAGTATTTT. It specifies CASGLGQGGADTQYF. The chain uses TRBV12-5 and TRBJ2-3, with 8 bases that match TRBD1. Unmatched junction bases numbered 6, after V lost 3 bases and J lost 4 bases. Germline-derived CDR1 and CDR2 are LGHNT and FRNRAP. This CDR3 has 15 amino acids.

This clone came up once. V gene TRBV10-2 combines with J gene TRBJ1-1, with D hard to call. Trimming took off 5 bases at V and 5 bases at J, with 12 bases between the two ends. This CDR3 has 13 residues. Per germline, CDR1 WSHSY and CDR2 SAAADI. The CDR3 DNA reads TGCGCCAGCAGTCCCGGAGGGTTGACTGAAGCTTTCTTT. It yields the protein CASSPGGLTEAFF.

V and J are TRBV5-8 and TRBJ2-2, with D perhaps matching TRBD2 (6 bases). There are 18 residues in the CDR3. Trimming stripped 4 bases from V and 3 bases from J, with 22 bases between. CDR1 and CDR2 from the germline V gene are SGHTS and YDEGEE. The DNA for the CDR3 is TGTGCCAGCAGCGTGAACAGGAGACTAGGTCCCTACACCGGGGAGCTGTTTTTT. It is translated as CASSVNRRLGPYTGELFF. The full variable domain, with the rest looked up from reference TRBV5-8 and TRBJ2-2, is EAGVTQSPTHLIKTRGQQATLRCSPISGHTSVYWYQQALGLGLQFLLWYDEGEERNRGNFPPRFSGRQFPNYSSELNVNALELEDSALYLCASSVNRRLGPYTGELFFGEGSRLTVL.